This T cell receptor beta chain was observed in a study of shared clonotypes between healthy human individuals. General study results and limits: Naive CD4 clonotype sharing across several donors was 4% to 5.5%.

CD8 memory was a combination that joined CD45RO+ cells with CCR7-negative CD45RA+ TemRA cells. With respect to this clone: Its target is unknown.

Sequenced by immunoSEQ multiplex PCR; TCRdb stores in-frame clones only, minus some. The sample carries 95,000 to 120,000 clones, around 68% recorded once. The origin of this receptor is a woman in her thirties in good health. Sequenced input: memory CD8+ T cells sorted from blood. Subset described: CD45RO+ cells pooled with CCR7-negative TemRA cells.

The CDR3 DNA reads TGTGCCAGCAGCCCCGCCCCCCCCGGGTCGGGCTACGAGCAGTACTTC. This codes for CASSPAPPGSGYEQYF. The V gene is TRBV7-9, the J gene TRBJ2-7; D gene ambiguous. The CDR3 is 16 residues long. The V and J ends lost 5 bases and 3 bases respectively, with 20 bases between them. The germline V gene has CDR1 SEHNR and CDR2 FQNEAQ (reference sequence).